This entry is about one TCR beta chain. The data were taken from a study of OX40 agonist ivuxolimab in advanced cancers. Study details: Age averaged roughly 60 years (range about 20 to 80), and roughly 82% were male.

Drawing of blood for sampling happened at baseline, at cycle 4 day 1, and at cycle 7 day 1. The protocol was immunoSEQ multiplex PCR, while the TCRdb copy is restricted to in-frame clones and leaves out a portion. Here the sample spans tens of thousands of clones, just under 95% being singletons. CDR3 length: 13 residues. V shed 6 bases and J shed 8 bases, with 13 bases lying between them. Germline lookup yields CDR1 SGHDN and CDR2 FVKESK. The chain combines TRBV14 with TRBJ1-4, with a tentative D call TRBD1 (5 bases). This TCR derives from an adult with an advanced solid tumor such as melanoma, head and neck, liver or kidney cancer. Sequenced material: CD4+ or CD8+ T cells sorted from blood, taken in a trial of the OX40 agonist ivuxolimab. In DNA form, the CDR3 reads TGTGCCAGCAGTCTGACAGTTTCCGAAAAACTGTTTTTT. Protein sequence: CASSLTVSEKLFF.